This T cell receptor (beta chain) was recorded in a study of blood T cell repertoires in COVID-19 (dated by TCRdb to the early 2020s). Concerning the study at large: Collaborator samples came from the United States, Italy and Spain and covered acute and convalescent phases of COVID-19. The prospective study material was composed of cDNA or gDNA derived from T cells, B-cell-depleted T cells, or PBMCs. HLA class I and class II types, where available, came from metadata supplied by the sample provider rather than from assay-based typing. The samples were drawn from the first 160 participants of the ongoing ImmuneRACE study and from roughly 1,300 subjects provided by 6 global collaborators. The dataset comprised deeply sampled blood TCRbeta repertoires from subjects exposed to, actively infected with, or recovered from COVID-19. A de-identified subject ID, COVID-19 status, age in years and sex were almost always included in the sample metadata. The repertoires were released in a freely available public database intended as a resource for research on the immune response to SARS-CoV-2. Findings and caveats that apply to the study as a whole: Clinical and demographic metadata were provided uncurated, with the amount varying by source and participant.

Remarks on this clone: Its antigen is still unknown. The sample holds no much larger clone one base away, and base qualities are not on file.

Participants in the prospective study were enrolled through a virtual design, were aged about 18 to 100 years, and lived in about 25 United States geographic areas. Cohort assignment in the prospective study relied on participant-reported clinical history from a screening survey and a study questionnaire. In the prospective study, whole blood, serum and a nasopharyngeal or oropharyngeal swab were collected from each participant by mobile phlebotomists. Prospective study participants could optionally give additional blood draws and questionnaires over an approximately 2-month period. Prospective study blood samples were shipped either frozen or at room temperature before DNA extraction. TCRbeta CDR3 regions were amplified from genomic DNA using the immunoSEQ Assay, a bias-controlled multiplex PCR. On the study's bioinformatics: Within the assay, amplification of reference gene primers was used to estimate how many nucleated cells each sample contained. Sequence reads were collapsed and filtered to measure the absolute abundance of every unique TCRbeta CDR3 rearrangement. For each sample, productive Simpson clonality was calculated by taking the square root of Simpson's diversity index across productive rearrangements. This is the immuneACCESS table as TCRdb keeps it, with only in-frame sequences that have V and J called. A part of the clones is gone; compared with another copy, unresolved V genes explain less than half, and the rest is unexplained. That table supplies the V and J calls and clone size; D and trimming were determined from the DNA. This sample comprises 350,000 or so clones, around 86% of them detected only once. The ten most abundant clones make up approximately 4.4% of the sample.

V drops 2 bases and J drops 3 bases, leaving 8 bases in between. The CDR3 spans 13 residues, from the cysteine through the phenylalanine. Only the CDR3 region is kept as DNA, spanning 39 bases read in frame from base 1. The germline V gene (reference sequence) gives CDR1 as LNHNV and CDR2 as YYDKDF. The chain links TRBV15 with TRBJ2-7, with TRBD2 as a weak D call on 6 bases. The material sequenced was PBMCs or T cells enriched from blood (not recorded which). This clonotype originated in a woman aged 40 to 50 with acute COVID-19. The DNA is as follows: TGTGCCACCAGCAGATCCGGGAGCTACGAGCAGTACTTC. This codes for CATSRSGSYEQYF.